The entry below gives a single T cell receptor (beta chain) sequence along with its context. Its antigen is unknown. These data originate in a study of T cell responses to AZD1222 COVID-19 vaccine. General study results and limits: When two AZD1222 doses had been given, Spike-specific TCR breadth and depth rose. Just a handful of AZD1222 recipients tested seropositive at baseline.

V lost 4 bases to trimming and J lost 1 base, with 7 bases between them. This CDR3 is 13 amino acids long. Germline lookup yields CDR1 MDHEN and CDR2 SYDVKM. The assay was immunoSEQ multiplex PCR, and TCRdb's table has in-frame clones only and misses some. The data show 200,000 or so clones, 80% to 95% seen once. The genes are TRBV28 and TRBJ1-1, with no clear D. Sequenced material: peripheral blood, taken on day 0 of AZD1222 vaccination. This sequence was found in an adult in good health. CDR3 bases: TGTGCCAGCAGTTCCGAAGCGAACACTGAAGCTTTCTTT. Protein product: CASSSEANTEAFF.